This T cell receptor beta chain was sequenced for a study of CXCR3-negative and CXCR3-positive naive CD8 T cells. General observations from the study: Memory CD8+ cells had much lower diversity, and both naive subsets had comparably high diversity. CXCR3-positive naive cells carried more hydrophobic TRB CDR3s than CXCR3-negative ones. Similar TRBV-TRBJ gene usage was seen in naive CXCR3-negative and CXCR3-positive cells, but not in memory cells. Partially decreased CXCR3 expression was recorded after cryopreservation, and fresh PBMCs were used in most assays.

Naivety in CD8+ T cells corresponded to a CD45RO-CCR7+CD27+CD95- phenotype. UMI labels and 5' RACE were used to prepare the TRB cDNA libraries. TCRdb reprocessed the 5' RACE reads, with one entry per CDR3 protein and no DNA. The table lists 130,000 to 150,000 distinct CDR3 sequences. A word on this clonotype: The antigen is unknown.

The sequencing sample was made of naive CXCR3+ CD8+ T cells from blood. Documented subset: CD45RO-CCR7+CD27+CD95- naive CD8+ T cells expressing CXCR3 (TNR3+). The TCR originated in a human donor in good health. Some clones in this sample may be carry-over from other donors' samples.

This CDR3 is CSARDPGSPYNEQFF. The gene calls are TRBV20-1 and TRBJ2-1; lacking DNA, the TRBD2 call made by TCRdb goes unchecked. This CDR3 spans 15 amino acids. The germline V gene encodes CDR1 DFQATT and CDR2 SNEGSKA (reference sequence).